Below, 9 T cell receptor beta chains from the same sample are listed, as sequenced in a study of blood T cell repertoires in COVID-19. This table comes from immunoSEQ multiplex PCR, and its TCRdb copy is limited to in-frame clones, with some not included. The top ten clones hold 2.5% to 3% of a sample with fewer than 300,000 clones, around 81% of them seen once. Sequencing was performed on peripheral blood. Receptors originate from a woman in her sixties with active or convalescent COVID-19.

The chain carries TRBV5-1 and TRBJ1-2; tentatively, D is TRBD1 (5 bases). Between the trimmed V and J ends, which lost 8 bases and 5 bases, there was a span of 16 bases. Germline assignment: CDR1 SGHRS and CDR2 YFSETQ. The CDR3 runs 13 residues. CDR3 nucleotides: TGCGCCAGTACGGCAGGGTCTAGTTATGGCTACACCTTC. This sequence encodes CASTAGSSYGYTF.

This clone is a singleton in its sample. This chain uses TRBV28 with TRBJ1-4; D uncertain. This CDR3 is built from 13 residues. The V end lost 3 bases, the J end lost 7 bases, and 9 bases lay between the germline ends. From germline, CDR1 is MDHEN and CDR2 SYDVKM. The CDR3 bases are TGTGCCAGCAGTTTGGAGGGAAGTGAAAAACTGTTTTTT. It specifies CASSLEGSEKLFF.

The chain is built from TRBV19 and TRBJ2-2; 7 bases match TRBD1. With 11 bases clipped from V and 0 bases from J, the junction kept 0 bases outside the gene matches. CDR1 and CDR2 (germline): LNHDA, SQIVND (reference sequence). This CDR3 is 12 amino acids long. In DNA, the CDR3 is TGTGCCGGGACAGCGAACACCGGGGAGCTGTTTTTT. Its translation is CAGTANTGELFF.

The chain recombines TRBV7-3 with TRBJ2-7; D remains unclear. V shed 8 bases and J shed 1 base, with 15 bases lying between them. CDR1 and CDR2 (germline): SGHTA, FQGTGA. This CDR3 region has 14 residues. CDR3 protein: CASLKVGGSYEQYF. Here the CDR3 DNA reads TGTGCCAGCTTGAAGGTCGGCGGATCCTACGAGCAGTACTTC.

Notes on this clone: Other DNA sequences in the sample encode the same CDR3. The genes are TRBV5-6 and TRBJ1-5; D unresolved. The CDR3 sequence is 12 residues long. The V end lost 1 base, the J end lost 7 bases, and 6 bases lay between the germline ends. Germline CDR1 is SGHDT and CDR2 is YYEEEE. CDR3 DNA: TGTGCCAGCAGCTTGTCCGGGCAGCCCCAGCATTTT. Its translation: CASSLSGQPQHF.

This chain joins TRBV5-4 and TRBJ1-2; D call uncertain. Trimming pared 4 bases from V and 0 bases from J, leaving 13 bases between. CDR1 is SGHNT and CDR2 is YYREEE in the germline V gene (reference sequence). The CDR3 is made up of 15 amino acids. The chain's CDR3 is CASSNFGSSNYGYTF. As DNA, the CDR3 is TGTGCCAGCAGCAACTTCGGGAGCTCTAACTATGGCTACACCTTC.

The V and J genes are TRBV15 and TRBJ1-4, with D perhaps matching TRBD1 (5 bases). V was clipped by 0 bases and J by 0 bases, with 11 bases between them. Looked up from germline, CDR1 is LNHNV and CDR2 is YYDKDF (reference sequence). This CDR3 spans 17 amino acids. DNA for the CDR3: TGTGCCACCAGCAGAGATCCAGCAGGGTCAACTAATGAAAAACTGTTTTTT. This encodes CATSRDPAGSTNEKLFF.

This chain uses TRBV19 with TRBJ1-1; 7 nucleotides match TRBD1. This CDR3 contains 14 residues. In germline, CDR1 is LNHDA, CDR2 SQIVND (reference sequence). With 0 bases clipped from V and 5 bases from J, the junction kept 3 bases outside the gene matches. In DNA form, the CDR3 reads TGTGCCAGTAGTATAGACGGGGACAGTACTGAAGCTTTCTTT. Translating it yields CASSIDGDSTEAFF.

This chain joins TRBV29-1 and TRBJ2-1; D might be TRBD1 (6 bases). The V gene's germline CDR1 is SQVTM and CDR2 ANQGSEA. The CDR3 length is 14 residues. V lost 5 bases and J 0 bases, leaving 11 bases between the germline ends. As DNA, the CDR3 is TGCAGCGTTCCGATCAGGGGCTCCTACAATGAGCAGTTCTTC. This gives the protein CSVPIRGSYNEQFF.